This T cell receptor beta chain was sequenced during a study of blood T cell repertoires in COVID-19. Overall study: Some COVID-19 samples were acute and others convalescent; all came from the United States, Italy and Spain.

Profiling relied on immunoSEQ multiplex PCR, and the TCRdb table lists in-frame clones only, not all of them. The table records around 200,000 clones, around nine tenths of them present only once. The CDR3 totals 14 residues. CDR1 LNHDA and CDR2 SQIVND come from the germline V gene (reference sequence). With 7 bases removed from V and 2 bases from J, the gap between germline ends came to 13 bases. The V and J genes are TRBV19 and TRBJ2-3, with D maybe TRBD1 (5 bases). Specimen: peripheral blood. The clonotype originates from a man aged 65 to 85 with acute or convalescent COVID-19. As DNA, the CDR3 is TGTGCCAGTAACTACCCAGGGTTCACAGATACGCAGTATTTT. Translated, it gives CASNYPGFTDTQYF.